A selection of T cell receptor beta chains follows, all from one sample in a study of TIL therapy for anti-PD-1-resistant metastatic lung cancer. The repertoire was sequenced with immunoSEQ multiplex PCR; TCRdb's copy has only in-frame clones and lacks some. The sample includes approximately 95,000 clones, just over 65% seen only once; the top ten take approximately 11%. The sample in question was tumor tissue, obtained at baseline. The source is a person between 25 and 80 years old with non-small cell lung cancer. Both conserved end residues are part of each CDR3. The D gene is left open where the match is weak. Some rows have no size entry. The others give once, few or many, or a class for an expanded clone.

>NA|TRBV9|TRBJ1-3|TRBD1
TGTGCCAGCAGCGACAACACAGGGGGCCGTGGAAACACCATATATTTT
CASSDNTGGRGNTIYF
>few|TRBV28|TRBJ2-5|TRBD2
TGTGCCAGCAAACTAGCGGGAGTAGGGGAGACCCAGTACTTC
CASKLAGVGETQYF
>few|TRBV2|TRBJ1-6|NA
TGTGCCAGCAGTGAAGGTATTTCACCCCTCCACTTT
CASSEGISPLHF
>few|TRBV5-1|TRBJ2-7|NA
TGCGCCAGCAGCTTGGGGTACGAGCAGTACTTC
CASSLGYEQYF
>NA|TRBV11-2|TRBJ2-3|NA
TGTGCCAGCAGCCTCGGCCAGGTCGATGATACGCAGTATTTT
CASSLGQVDDTQYF
>few|TRBV28|TRBJ1-2|NA
TGTGCCAGCAGTCCCCGGGGCAGCCGTTCCTATGGCTACACCTTC
CASSPRGSRSYGYTF
>NA|TRBV7-2|TRBJ2-7|NA
TGTGCCAGCAGCCCCCGACTTGGAGGGAGTGAGCAGTACTTC
CASSPRLGGSEQYF
>NA|TRBV24-1|TRBJ2-7|NA
TGTGCCACCAGTTCGGCAGGGGGGGCCTACGAGCAGTACTTC
CATSSAGGAYEQYF
>NA|TRBV13|TRBJ2-7|NA
TGTGCCAGCAGCTTACGTCCCCGACGAAAGTACTTC
CASSLRPRRKYF
>NA|TRBV14|TRBJ1-2|TRBD1
TGTGCCAGCAGCGTGGGACAGGGACCCGTCGGTGGCTACACCTTC
CASSVGQGPVGGYTF
>NA|TRBV19|TRBJ2-6|NA
TGTGCCAGTATCGCGTCGGGCCTGAAGAGGGCCAACGTCCTGACTTTC
CASIASGLKRANVLTF
>few|TRBV4-1|TRBJ1-2|NA
TGCGCCAGCAGCCAAAGCGAACAGGACCATGGCTACACCTTC
CASSQSEQDHGYTF
>NA|TRBV7-2|TRBJ2-3|TRBD2
TGTGCCAGCAGCTTAGGAGCGGGGGGGATCACAGATACGCAGTATTTT
CASSLGAGGITDTQYF
>NA|TRBV7-2|TRBJ1-5|NA
TGTGCCAGCAGCTTAGCGGAGGGTCAGCCCCAGCATTTT
CASSLAEGQPQHF
>NA|TRBV5-1|TRBJ2-5|TRBD2
TGCGCCAGCAGCTATAGCGGGGGAACACAAGAGACCCAGTACTTC
CASSYSGGTQETQYF
>once|TRBV3-1/TRBV3-2|TRBJ1-2|NA
TGTGCCAGCAGCGGGGGACAACGGTTCTATGGCTACACCTTC
CASSGGQRFYGYTF
>NA|TRBV4-1|TRBJ2-4|NA
TGCGCCAGCAGCCCCGTGGTGGGGGAAAACATTCAGTACTTC
CASSPVVGENIQYF
>NA|TRBV10-3|TRBJ1-1|NA
TGTGCCATCAGTGAGCCTATGGGACAAATTACTGAAGCTTTCTTT
CAISEPMGQITEAFF
>NA|TRBV27|TRBJ1-6|TRBD1
TGTGCCAGCAGTTTATCGAAGGGACAGGGGGCGAGGGAATATAATTCACCCCTCCACTTT
CASSLSKGQGAREYNSPLHF
>NA|TRBV29-1|TRBJ2-1|TRBD2
TGCAGCGTTCTACTAGCGGGAGGGCCTGCGGATGAGCAGTTCTTC
CSVLLAGGPADEQFF
>NA|TRBV10-3|TRBJ2-2|TRBD2
TGTGCCATCAGTGACCTAAGACTAGCGGAAAACACCGGGGAGCTGTTTTTT
CAISDLRLAENTGELFF
>NA|TRBV7-2|TRBJ2-2|NA
TGTGCCAGCAGCCCAACAGGAACCGGGGAGCTGTTTTTT
CASSPTGTGELFF
>NA|TRBV7-9|TRBJ2-1|NA
TGTGCCAGCAGCTTAGGGGGCGAGCAGTTCTTC
CASSLGGEQFF
>NA|TRBV30|TRBJ2-7|TRBD1
TGTGCCTGGAGTGCGGGACAGGGGGCTCAGTACTTC
CAWSAGQGAQYF
>NA|TRBV7-2|TRBJ2-7|TRBD1
TGTGCCAGCAGCTTAGCGCTTCAGGGGGCCCAGTACTTC
CASSLALQGAQYF
>few|TRBV28|TRBJ1-6|NA
TGTGCCAGCAGTTTGGGGGGAGGCTCCTATAATTCACCCCTCCACTTT
CASSLGGGSYNSPLHF
>NA|TRBV28|TRBJ2-7|TRBD1
TGTGCCAGCAGCCTCCCCGGGACAGGGCTCTACGAGCAGTACTTC
CASSLPGTGLYEQYF
>NA|TRBV5-1|TRBJ1-4|NA
TGCGCCAGCAGGACACACCCAACTAATGAAAAACTGTTTTTT
CASRTHPTNEKLFF
>once|TRBV18|TRBJ1-6|TRBD1
TGTGCCAGCTCCCCCGGGACAGGGTTTTCACCCCTCCACTTT
CASSPGTGFSPLHF
>NA|TRBV11-3|TRBJ2-3|NA
TGTGCCAGCAGCCCAAGTCGGGGCGGTTCAGATACGCAGTATTTT
CASSPSRGGSDTQYF
>NA|TRBV4-3|TRBJ2-7|NA
TGCGCCAGCAGCCAAGAGACCTCCTACGAGCAGTACTTC
CASSQETSYEQYF
>NA|TRBV19|TRBJ2-7|NA
TGTGCCAGTAGTATAGCGGCCAACTACGAGCAGTACTTC
CASSIAANYEQYF
>NA|TRBV18|TRBJ1-1|NA
TGTGCCAGCTCACCAATCTTGAACACTGAAGCTTTCTTT
CASSPILNTEAFF
>NA|TRBV28|TRBJ1-2|TRBD1
TGTGCCAGCAGTCTACCGGGACAGGGAAGAGGCTATGGCTACACCTTC
CASSLPGQGRGYGYTF
>NA|TRBV7-8|TRBJ1-4|NA
TGTGCCAGCAGCTTAGCCGTCCCCTCCTTACTGGGGGCGGATAATGAAAAACTGTTTTTT
CASSLAVPSLLGADNEKLFF
>NA|TRBV6-5|TRBJ2-7|TRBD1
TGTGCCACCGTCCCCCCGGGACAGCCCTACGAGCAGTACTTC
CATVPPGQPYEQYF
>NA|TRBV7-9|TRBJ2-3|TRBD2
TGTGCCAGCAGCTCGGGCGGGGGGCGCAGCACAGATACGCAGTATTTT
CASSSGGGRSTDTQYF
>NA|TRBV15|TRBJ2-3|TRBD1
TGTGCCACCAGCAGAAGACAGGGGGTCACAGATACGCAGTATTTT
CATSRRQGVTDTQYF
>NA|TRBV13|TRBJ2-3|NA
TGTGCCAGCAGCCCCGCTAGGGGCACAGATACGCAGTATTTT
CASSPARGTDTQYF
>NA|TRBV11-2|TRBJ2-2|NA
TGTGCCAGCAGCGCCGTAGGGGGTCCCGGGGAGCTGTTTTTT
CASSAVGGPGELFF